This note documents a single TCR beta chain sequence. Germline V lookup: CDR1 SGHVS, CDR2 FQNEAQ. J gave up 2 bases and V 1 base, and 12 bases lay outside the gene matches. The CDR3 is 19 residues long. Clones were sequenced by immunoSEQ multiplex PCR, and TCRdb holds only the in-frame ones, with some missing. Of over 45,000 clones listed, roughly 87% are singletons. The data are from a study of blood T cell repertoires in COVID-19. As for the study in general: Acute and convalescent COVID-19 specimens originated in the United States, Italy and Spain.

Sequencing was carried out using peripheral blood. The TCR sequence derives from a man older than 75 in a cohort sampled during active COVID-19. V usage is TRBV7-8 and J usage is TRBJ2-1; 9 nucleotides match TRBD2. CDR3 nucleotide sequence: TGTGCCAGCAGCTTAGTAGGCGGGGGGGAGGTCTTGGCCTACAATGAGCAGTTCTTC. This gives the protein CASSLVGGGEVLAYNEQFF. The whole variable domain, remainder taken from reference TRBV7-8 and TRBJ2-1, is GAGVSQSPRYKVAKRGQDVALRCDPISGHVSLFWYQQALGQGPEFLTYFQNEAQLDKSGLPSDRFFAERPEGSVSTLKIQRTQQEDSAVYLCASSLVGGGEVLAYNEQFFGPGTRLTVL.